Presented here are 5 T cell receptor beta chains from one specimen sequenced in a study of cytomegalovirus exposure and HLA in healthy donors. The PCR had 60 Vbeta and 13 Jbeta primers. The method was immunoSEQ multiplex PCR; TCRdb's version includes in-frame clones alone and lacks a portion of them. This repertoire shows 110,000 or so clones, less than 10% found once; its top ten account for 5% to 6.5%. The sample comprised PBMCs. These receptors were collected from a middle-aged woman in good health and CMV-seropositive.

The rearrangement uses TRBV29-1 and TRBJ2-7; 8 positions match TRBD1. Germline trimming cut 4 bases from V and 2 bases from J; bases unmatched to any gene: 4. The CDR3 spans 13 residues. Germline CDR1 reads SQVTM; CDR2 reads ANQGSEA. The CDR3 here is CSVVGQGPYEQYF. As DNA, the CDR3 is TGCAGCGTTGTAGGACAGGGACCCTACGAGCAGTACTTC.

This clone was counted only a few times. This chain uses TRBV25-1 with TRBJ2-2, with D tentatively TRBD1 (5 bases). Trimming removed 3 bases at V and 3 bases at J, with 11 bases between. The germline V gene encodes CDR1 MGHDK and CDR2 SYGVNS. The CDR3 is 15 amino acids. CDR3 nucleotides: TGTGCCAGCAGTGATCAGACAGTGCACACCGGGGAGCTGTTTTTT. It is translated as CASSDQTVHTGELFF.

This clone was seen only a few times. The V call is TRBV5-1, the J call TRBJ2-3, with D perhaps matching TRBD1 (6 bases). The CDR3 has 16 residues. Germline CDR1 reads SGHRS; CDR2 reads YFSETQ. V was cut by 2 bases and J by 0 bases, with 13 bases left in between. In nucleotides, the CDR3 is TGCGCCAGCAGCTTTTACGGACAGAGCAGCACAGATACGCAGTATTTT. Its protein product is CASSFYGQSSTDTQYF.

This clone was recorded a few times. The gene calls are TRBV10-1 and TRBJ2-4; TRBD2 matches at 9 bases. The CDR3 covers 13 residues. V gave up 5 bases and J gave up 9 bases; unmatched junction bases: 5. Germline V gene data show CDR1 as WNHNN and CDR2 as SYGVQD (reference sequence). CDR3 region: CASSSSGESIQYF. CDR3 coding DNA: TGCGCCAGCAGTTCTAGCGGGGAATCCATTCAGTACTTC.

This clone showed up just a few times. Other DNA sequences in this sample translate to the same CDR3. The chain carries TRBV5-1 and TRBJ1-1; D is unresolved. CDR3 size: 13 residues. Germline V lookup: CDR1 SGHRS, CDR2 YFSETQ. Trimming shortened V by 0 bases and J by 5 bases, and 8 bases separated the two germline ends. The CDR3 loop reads CASSLEPSTEAFF. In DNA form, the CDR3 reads TGCGCCAGCAGCTTGGAGCCATCGACTGAAGCTTTCTTT. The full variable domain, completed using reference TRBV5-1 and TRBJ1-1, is KAGVTQTPRYLIKTRGQQVTLSCSPISGHRSVSWYQQTPGQGLQFLFEYFSETQRNKGNFPGRFSGRQFSNSRSEMNVSTLELGDSALYLCASSLEPSTEAFFGQGTRLTVV.